This T cell receptor (beta chain) was retrieved from a study of shared clonotypes between healthy human individuals. As for the study in general: Three plates each covered CD4 naive and memory; CD8 naive two, CD8 memory one.

On this clone: Its antigen is not identified.

Regarding the study as a whole: Roughly 5% of naive CD4 clonotypes were common to a handful of donors.

The V segment lost 4 bases and the J segment 0 bases; nucleotides outside the gene matches: 5. This CDR3 spans 16 amino acids. CDR1 and CDR2 from the germline V gene are SGDLS and YYNGEE. As originally analysed: Because ImmunoSEQ provided only junction sequences with no quality scores, the filtering differed. Assay used: immunoSEQ multiplex PCR; TCRdb lists only in-frame clones, some missing. The DNA gave D and trimming, while V, J and clone size come from that table. Here the sample spans some 2 million clones, 90% to 95% being singletons. None of the donors, who were healthy HIV-negative adults, had recently had acute infections or vaccinations.

The source material was naive CD4+ T cells sorted from blood. Subset reported: CD45RA+ positively selected. This chain connects TRBV9 to TRBJ2-7; 12 bases align to TRBD2. This receptor was identified in a man between 18 and 35 years old in good health. The CDR3, as DNA: TGTGCCAGCAGCCCCACTAGCGGGAGGTCCTCCTACGAGCAGTACTTC. It encodes CASSPTSGRSSYEQYF.